This entry features one T cell receptor beta chain sequence. Antigen: not known. This sample was taken from a study of shared clonotypes between healthy human individuals. Overall study: CD4 naive and CD4 memory each took three plates per donor, while CD8 naive took two and CD8 memory one. Study-level findings and limits: Shared clonotypes: about 5% naive CD4, 3.5% to 4% naive CD8, under 2.5% memory CD4, about 0.4% memory CD8. Sampling used blood alone; tissue repertoires probably differ. Larger estimated richness was generally seen in naive subsets than in memory subsets.

The data were produced by immunoSEQ multiplex PCR, yet TCRdb's version contains in-frame clones alone and is incomplete. The table shows hundreds of thousands of clones, with approximately 96% occurring only once. Trimming stripped 2 bases from V and 3 bases from J, with 17 bases between. CDR3 length equals 17 residues. Naive CD8 cells comprised CD45RO-negative, CCR7-positively selected cells, excluding terminally differentiated effector memory CD45RA+ cells. The chain combines TRBV6-7 with TRBJ2-1; the D is unclear. TRBV6-7 is assigned to the ORF class and has an uncertain function. The sequenced sample consisted of naive CD8+ T cells sorted from blood. The receptor was isolated from a woman aged 25-40 years in good health. The CDR3 sequence: CASSYPPPQRSYNEQFF. CDR3 nucleotide sequence: TGTGCCAGCAGTTACCCCCCACCTCAGAGAAGCTACAATGAGCAGTTCTTC.